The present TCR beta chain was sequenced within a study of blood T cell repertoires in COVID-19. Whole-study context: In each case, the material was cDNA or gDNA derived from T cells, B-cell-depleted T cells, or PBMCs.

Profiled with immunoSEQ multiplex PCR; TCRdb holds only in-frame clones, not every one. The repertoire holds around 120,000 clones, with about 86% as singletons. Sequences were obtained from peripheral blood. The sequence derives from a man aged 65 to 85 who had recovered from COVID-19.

Written as DNA, the CDR3 is TGTGCCAGCTCCCCCGATTTCCAGGGGGGTCAGCCCCAGCATTTT. As protein: CASSPDFQGGQPQHF. The J gene is TRBJ1-5, the V gene TRBV18; 7 bases map to TRBD1. The germline V gene has CDR1 KGHSH and CDR2 LQKENI. Germline trimming cut 6 bases from V and 6 bases from J; bases unmatched to any gene: 11. This CDR3 has 15 amino acids.